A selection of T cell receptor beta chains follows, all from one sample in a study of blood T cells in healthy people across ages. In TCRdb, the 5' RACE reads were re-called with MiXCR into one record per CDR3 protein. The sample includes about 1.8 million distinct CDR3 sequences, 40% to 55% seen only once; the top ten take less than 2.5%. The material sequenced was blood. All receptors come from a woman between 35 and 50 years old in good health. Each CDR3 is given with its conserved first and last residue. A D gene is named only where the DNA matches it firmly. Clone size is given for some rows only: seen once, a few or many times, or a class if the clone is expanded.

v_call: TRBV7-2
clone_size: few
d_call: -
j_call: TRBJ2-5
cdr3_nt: TGTGCCAGCAGCTTACTGAGTCACAGGATAACGGAAGAGACCCAGTACTTC
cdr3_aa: CASSLLSHRITEETQYF

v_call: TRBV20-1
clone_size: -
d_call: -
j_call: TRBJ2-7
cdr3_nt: TGCAGTGCTATGAAGGGTGCGGACGAGCAGTACTTC
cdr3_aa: CSAMKGADEQYF

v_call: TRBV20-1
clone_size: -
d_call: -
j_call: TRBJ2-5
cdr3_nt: TGCAGTGCTCGAAAAAGGGGCGACCCCCGAGAGACCCAGTACTTC
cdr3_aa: CSARKRGDPRETQYF

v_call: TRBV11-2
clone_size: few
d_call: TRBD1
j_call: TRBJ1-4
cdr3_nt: TGTGCCAGCAGCCTTGACAGGGGGCCGATTGAAAAACTGTTTTTT
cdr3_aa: CASSLDRGPIEKLFF

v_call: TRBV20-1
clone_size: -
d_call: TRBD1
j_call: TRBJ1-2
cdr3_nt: TGCAGTGCTAATTCGGACAGGCTAGATACCTATGGCTACACCTTC
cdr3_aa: CSANSDRLDTYGYTF

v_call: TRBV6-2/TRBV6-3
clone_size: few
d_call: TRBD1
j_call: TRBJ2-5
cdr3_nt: TGTGCCAGCAGCCTCTTACAGGGGCCAGGGGAGACCCAGTACTTC
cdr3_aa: CASSLLQGPGETQYF

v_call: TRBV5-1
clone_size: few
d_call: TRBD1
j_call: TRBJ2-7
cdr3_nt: TGCGCCAGCAGCGTGACAGGGGTCTCCTACGAGCAGTACTTC
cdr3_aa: CASSVTGVSYEQYF

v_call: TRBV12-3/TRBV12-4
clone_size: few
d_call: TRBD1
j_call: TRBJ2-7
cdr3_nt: TGTGCCAGCAGTTTGAGGGGGGACAGGGAGTACTTC
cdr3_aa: CASSLRGDREYF

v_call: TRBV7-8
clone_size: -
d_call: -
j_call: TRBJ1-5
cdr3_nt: TGTGCCAGCAATGGCCCAAGGGGCAATCAGCCCCAGCATTTT
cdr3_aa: CASNGPRGNQPQHF

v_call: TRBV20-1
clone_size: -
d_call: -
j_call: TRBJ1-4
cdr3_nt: TGCAGTGCTCAGGGAGGGGATGAAAAACTGTTTTTT
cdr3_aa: CSAQGGDEKLFF

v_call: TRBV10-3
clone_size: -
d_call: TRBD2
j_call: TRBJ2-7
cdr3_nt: TGTGCCATCAGTGAGCAGGGGACTAGCGATGAGCAGTACTTC
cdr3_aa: CAISEQGTSDEQYF

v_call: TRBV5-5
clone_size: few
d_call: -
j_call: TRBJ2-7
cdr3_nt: TGTGCCAGCAGAGCCCCGGGGGACGGACCTTCCTACGAGCAGTACTTC
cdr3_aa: CASRAPGDGPSYEQYF

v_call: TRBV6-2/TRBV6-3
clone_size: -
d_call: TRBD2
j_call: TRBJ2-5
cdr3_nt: TGTGCCAGCAGCTCCGGACTAGCGGAGGGCCAAGAGACCCAGTACTTC
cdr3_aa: CASSSGLAEGQETQYF

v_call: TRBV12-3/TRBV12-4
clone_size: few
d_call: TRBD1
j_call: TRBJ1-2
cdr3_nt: TGTGCCAGCAGTTTGGACAGGAGTGGCTGGTATGGCTACACCTTC
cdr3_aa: CASSLDRSGWYGYTF

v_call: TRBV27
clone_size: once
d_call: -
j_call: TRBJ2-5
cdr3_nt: TGTGCCAGCAGTTTCCGGAAACAAGAGACCCAGTACTTC
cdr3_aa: CASSFRKQETQYF

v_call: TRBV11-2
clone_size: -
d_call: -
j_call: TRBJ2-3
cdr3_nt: TGTGCCAGCACCCCCCGGGACATCATCAGCACAGATACGCAGTATTTT
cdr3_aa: CASTPRDIISTDTQYF

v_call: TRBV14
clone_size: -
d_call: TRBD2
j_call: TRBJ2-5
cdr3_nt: TGTGCCAGCAGCCAAGCTGATACGGGACTAGGTGCTCGGGGAGAGACCCAGTACTTC
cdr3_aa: CASSQADTGLGARGETQYF

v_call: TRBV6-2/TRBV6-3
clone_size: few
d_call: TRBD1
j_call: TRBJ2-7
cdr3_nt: TGTGCCAGCAGTTACTCGCCGGGACAGGGCTACGAGCAGTACTTC
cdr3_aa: CASSYSPGQGYEQYF

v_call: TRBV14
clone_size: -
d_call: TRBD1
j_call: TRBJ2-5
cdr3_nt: TGTGCCAGCAGCCAAGATAGTAGTAAGACAGGGCAGTACTTC
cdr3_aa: CASSQDSSKTGQYF

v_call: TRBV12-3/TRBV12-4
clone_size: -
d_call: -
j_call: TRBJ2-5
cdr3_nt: TGTGCCAGCAAGGAGGGGGGGCCGAGAGAGACCCAGTACTTC
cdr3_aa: CASKEGGPRETQYF

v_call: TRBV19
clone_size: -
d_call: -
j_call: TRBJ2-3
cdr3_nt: TGTGCCAGTAGGGCTTGGGGGGGGCAAACAGATACGCAGTATTTT
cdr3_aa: CASRAWGGQTDTQYF

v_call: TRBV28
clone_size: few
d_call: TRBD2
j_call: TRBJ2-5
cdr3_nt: TGTGCCAGCACCCCTGGGACTACCAAAGAGACCCAGTACTTC
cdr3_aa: CASTPGTTKETQYF

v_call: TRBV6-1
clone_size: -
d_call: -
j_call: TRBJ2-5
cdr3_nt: TGTGCCAGCAGACAAGATACAGGGAACCAAGAGACCCAGTACTTC
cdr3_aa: CASRQDTGNQETQYF

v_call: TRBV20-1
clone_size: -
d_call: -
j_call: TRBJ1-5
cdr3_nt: TGCAGTGCTAGCCAGGATCAGCCCCAGCATTTT
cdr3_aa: CSASQDQPQHF

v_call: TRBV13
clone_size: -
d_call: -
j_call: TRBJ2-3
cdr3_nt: TGTGCCAGCAGCTTGAATAAGGATACGCAGTATTTT
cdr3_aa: CASSLNKDTQYF

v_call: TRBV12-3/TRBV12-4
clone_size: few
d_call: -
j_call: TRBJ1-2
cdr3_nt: TGTGCCAGCAGTTCAAGGACAACGGAGCGCTATGGCTACACCTTC
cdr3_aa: CASSSRTTERYGYTF

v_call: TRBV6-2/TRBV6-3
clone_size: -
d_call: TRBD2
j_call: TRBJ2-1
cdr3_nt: TGTGCCAGCAACCTGCAAAGAGCGGGGAGGTACAATGAGCAGTTCTTC
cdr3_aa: CASNLQRAGRYNEQFF

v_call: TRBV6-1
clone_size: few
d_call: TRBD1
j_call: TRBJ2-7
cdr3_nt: TGTGCCAGCAACGGACAGGGGTCCTACGAGCAGTACTTC
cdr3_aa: CASNGQGSYEQYF

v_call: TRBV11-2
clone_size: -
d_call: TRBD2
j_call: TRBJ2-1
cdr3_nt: TGTGCCAGCATGAGGCGGGGGGGCTATAGCCTCGATGAGCAGTTCTTC
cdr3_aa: CASMRRGGYSLDEQFF

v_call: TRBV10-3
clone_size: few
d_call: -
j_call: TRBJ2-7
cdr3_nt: TGTGCCATCTCCTCTTCGAATTTATACGAGCAGTACTTC
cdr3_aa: CAISSSNLYEQYF

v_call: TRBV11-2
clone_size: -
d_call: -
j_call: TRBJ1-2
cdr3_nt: TGTGCCAGCAGGCGGGCCGGGACGTCCTATGGCTACACCTTC
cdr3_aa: CASRRAGTSYGYTF

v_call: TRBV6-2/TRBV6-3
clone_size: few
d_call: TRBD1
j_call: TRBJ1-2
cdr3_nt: TGTGCCAGCAGCGAATTGGGGACAGGGGCTGATGGCTACACCTTC
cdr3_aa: CASSELGTGADGYTF

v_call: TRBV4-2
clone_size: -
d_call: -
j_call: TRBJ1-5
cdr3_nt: TGTGCCAGCAGCCAAGATTTGGGTGCAGGTCATCAGCCCCAGCATTTT
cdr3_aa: CASSQDLGAGHQPQHF

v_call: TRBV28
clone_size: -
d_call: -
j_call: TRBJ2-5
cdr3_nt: TGTGCCAGCAGTTTTGGCGGCGTCGAAGAGACCCAGTACTTC
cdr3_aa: CASSFGGVEETQYF

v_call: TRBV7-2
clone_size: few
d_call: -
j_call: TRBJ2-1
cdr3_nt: TGTGCCAGTATTACTAGAGGGCATGAGCAGTTCTTC
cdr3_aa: CASITRGHEQFF

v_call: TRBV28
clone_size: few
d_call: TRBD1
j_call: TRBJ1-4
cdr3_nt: TGTGCCAGCAGACCCCAGACAGGGGGAAATGAAAAACTGTTTTTT
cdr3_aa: CASRPQTGGNEKLFF

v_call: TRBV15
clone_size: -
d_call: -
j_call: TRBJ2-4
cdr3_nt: TGTGCCACCAGCAGAGATGCGGGGAGCGAAAACATTCAGTACTTC
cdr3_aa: CATSRDAGSENIQYF

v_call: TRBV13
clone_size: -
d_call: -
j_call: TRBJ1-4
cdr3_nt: TGTGCCAGTGAACGGGCTTCCGAGGAAAAACTGTTTTTT
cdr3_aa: CASERASEEKLFF